The 30 T cell receptor beta chains below were found in one sample sequenced in a study of blood T cell repertoires in COVID-19. The data were produced by immunoSEQ multiplex PCR, yet TCRdb's version contains in-frame clones alone and is incomplete. The repertoire holds around 140,000 clones, with 60% to 80% as singletons. The sequenced sample consisted of PBMCs or T cells enriched from blood (not recorded which). The receptors were gathered from a woman aged 45-65 years who had recovered from COVID-19.

The chain couples TRBV5-6 to TRBJ2-7; 7 positions agree with TRBD1. Germline trimming cut 5 bases from V and 1 base from J; bases unmatched to any gene: 6. Germline V gene sequence: CDR1 SGHDT, CDR2 YYEEEE. This CDR3 is built from 14 residues. The CDR3 DNA follows: TGTGCCAGCAGGTGGGGGACAGCTTCCTACGAGCAGTACTTC. Translation: CASRWGTASYEQYF.

This chain links TRBV5-8 with TRBJ1-6, with 8 positions matching TRBD1. The CDR3 runs to 18 residues. CDR1 and CDR2 (germline): SGHTS, YDEGEE. V gave up 4 bases and J gave up 0 bases; unmatched junction bases: 9. CDR3 nucleotide sequence: TGTGCCAGCAGCCCCCCCCCAGGGGGCAGCTCCTATAATTCACCCCTCCACTTT. This gives the protein CASSPPPGGSSYNSPLHF.

This chain uses TRBV11-3 with TRBJ2-1; 15 bases agree with TRBD2. The junction had 5 bases not matched to a gene; V was cut back by 5 bases and J by 12 bases. Germline V lookup: CDR1 SGHNT, CDR2 YENEEA. The CDR3 extends over 14 amino acids. The DNA for the CDR3 is TGTGCCAGCAGCCCCCGGACTAGCGGGGGGGTGCAGTTCTTC. This codes for CASSPRTSGGVQFF.

The V gene is TRBV5-1, the J gene TRBJ2-7, with D maybe TRBD1 (6 bases). CDR1 is SGHRS and CDR2 is YFSETQ in the germline V gene. CDR3 length equals 17 residues. The V end was cut by 0 bases, the J end by 6 bases, with 22 bases between. CDR3 loop: CASSLALGTTISGEQYF. The CDR3 nucleotides read TGCGCCAGCAGCTTGGCCCTCGGGACAACTATATCGGGCGAGCAGTACTTC.

The rearrangement joins TRBV9 to TRBJ1-6; no reliable D call. V was shortened by 4 bases and J by 11 bases, with 13 bases between the two germline ends. The CDR3 extends over 13 amino acids. Germline V gene data show CDR1 as SGDLS and CDR2 as YYNGEE. The DNA of the CDR3 is TGTGCCAGCAGCCCACGGGCCGGGGCACCCCTCCACTTT. Translating gives CASSPRAGAPLHF.

This clone occurred a few times. The chain has TRBV28 and TRBJ1-5, with D possibly matching TRBD1 (5 bases). This CDR3 region has 14 residues. V was cut by 5 bases and J by 9 bases, with 17 bases left in between. Germline V gives CDR1 MDHEN, CDR2 SYDVKM. DNA for the CDR3: TGTGCCAGCAGTCCCTTGGGGGGTTCAGGGCCCCAGCATTTT. This sequence encodes CASSPLGGSGPQHF.

The chain carries TRBV7-9 and TRBJ2-3; TRBD1 matches at 8 bases. Germline assignment: CDR1 SEHNR and CDR2 FQNEAQ (reference sequence). This CDR3 is 16 amino acids long. The V segment lost 7 bases and the J segment 0 bases; nucleotides outside the gene matches: 9. The chain's CDR3 is CASTNPRQGSTDTQYF. The CDR3 coding sequence is TGTGCCAGCACCAACCCTCGACAGGGGAGCACAGATACGCAGTATTTT.

The chain has TRBV30 and TRBJ1-5; D might be TRBD1 (5 bases). The germline V gene encodes CDR1 GTSNPN and CDR2 SVGIG (reference sequence). CDR3 length: 13 amino acids. With 2 bases removed from V and 4 bases from J, the gap between germline ends came to 9 bases. The CDR3 is CAWSTQGNQPQHF. As DNA, the CDR3 is TGTGCCTGGAGTACCCAGGGTAATCAGCCCCAGCATTTT.

This rearrangement joins TRBV29-1 to TRBJ2-7; 7 bases align to TRBD1. Germline V CDR1 and CDR2: SQVTM, ANQGSEA. The V and J ends lost 3 bases and 5 bases, in that order; junction bases with no gene match: 4. The CDR3 consists of 12 residues. This CDR3 reads CSVDPTGNEQYF. The CDR3 nucleotides read TGCAGCGTTGACCCGACAGGGAACGAGCAGTACTTC.

The V call is TRBV7-9, the J call TRBJ2-7; the match to TRBD2 covers 8 bases. This CDR3 contains 15 residues. CDR1 and CDR2 from the germline V gene are SEHNR and FQNEAQ (reference sequence). After removal of 0 bases from V and 5 bases from J, the junction contained 6 bases not matched to a gene. CDR3 bases: TGTGCCAGCAGCTTAGCTCGAGCGGGGGTTCACGAGCAGTACTTC. The encoded protein is CASSLARAGVHEQYF.

DNA for the CDR3: TGTGCCAGCAGCTTACAAGGGGTTGGCAATCAGCCCCAGCATTTT. As protein: CASSLQGVGNQPQHF. The chain combines TRBV5-8 with TRBJ1-5; D possibly corresponds to TRBD1 (5 bases). V was shortened by 2 bases and J by 2 bases, with 11 bases between the two germline ends. The CDR3 has 15 residues. CDR1 is SGHTS and CDR2 is YDEGEE in the germline V gene.

The J gene is TRBJ2-7, the V gene TRBV7-3; 11 bases agree with TRBD2. The CDR3 contains 18 residues. V shed 5 bases, J shed 4 bases, and the junction held 16 bases outside the gene matches. Germline V gene data show CDR1 as SGHTA and CDR2 as FQGTGA. CDR3: CASSPGGSGGAFGYEQYF. The CDR3 nucleotides are TGTGCCAGCAGCCCCGGTGGTAGCGGGGGGGCCTTCGGGTACGAGCAGTACTTC.

This sequence joins TRBV18 and TRBJ2-3; 11 bases are a match to TRBD1. The CDR3 sequence is 15 residues long. Per the germline V gene, CDR1 is KGHSH and CDR2 is LQKENI. Trimming at V came to 3 bases and at J to 5 bases, leaving 4 bases not matched to a gene. Written as DNA, the CDR3 is TGTGCCAGCTCACCGAGGGACAGGGGGAAAGATACGCAGTATTTT. Translated: CASSPRDRGKDTQYF.

In DNA, the CDR3 is TGTGCCAGCTCCAGGGGACAGGGGGCGGCCGCTTTCTTT. This translates into CASSRGQGAAAFF. The chain uses TRBV6-5 and TRBJ1-1; 12 bases line up with TRBD1. Germline lookup yields CDR1 MNHEY and CDR2 SVGAGI. V was clipped by 8 bases and J by 11 bases; unmatched bases: 9. The CDR3 is 13 amino acids.

The V gene is TRBV29-1, the J gene TRBJ1-2; D is uncertain. CDR3 size: 12 residues. Trimming took off 4 bases at V and 2 bases at J, with 8 bases between the two ends. Germline V gene lookup returns CDR1 SQVTM and CDR2 ANQGSEA. The CDR3 spells CSVVLRNYGYTF. In nucleotides, the CDR3 is TGCAGCGTTGTTCTCCGGAACTATGGCTACACCTTC. Full variable domain (missing parts from reference TRBV29-1 and TRBJ1-2): SAVISQKPSRDICQRGTSLTIQCQVDSQVTMMFWYRQQPGQSLTLIATANQGSEATYESGFVIDKFPISRPNLTFSTLTVSNMSPEDSSIYLCSVVLRNYGYTFGSGTRLTVV.

This chain connects TRBV5-1 to TRBJ1-1; D is uncertain. The V end lost 0 bases, the J end lost 4 bases, and 13 bases lay between the germline ends. The CDR3 runs to 15 residues. CDR1 and CDR2 (germline): SGHRS, YFSETQ. CDR3 in DNA: TGCGCCAGCAGCTTGGCCGGTGGAGTCAGCACTGAAGCTTTCTTT. This sequence encodes CASSLAGGVSTEAFF.

This clone was seen only a few times. CDR3 DNA: TGCAGCGCACGACTAGCGGGGACCTACAATGAGCAGTTCTTC. It translates to CSARLAGTYNEQFF. The chain recombines TRBV29-1 with TRBJ2-1, with TRBD2 matching 11 bases. Trimming cost V 7 bases and J 2 bases; bases outside gene matches: 4. The V gene's germline CDR1 is SQVTM and CDR2 ANQGSEA. This CDR3 has 14 amino acids.

The rearrangement links TRBV6-5 to TRBJ2-1; 10 nucleotides line up with TRBD2. Germline-derived CDR1 and CDR2 are MNHEY and SVGAGI. The CDR3 spans 13 residues. The trim removed 10 bases at V and 7 bases at J, leaving 7 bases unmatched. For the CDR3, the DNA is TGTGCCACCTTCCTGACTAGCGGGAATGAGCAGTTCTTC. It translates to CATFLTSGNEQFF.

The chain links TRBV5-1 to TRBJ2-1; 8 positions agree with TRBD2. V gave up 0 bases and J gave up 6 bases; unmatched junction bases: 14. Germline values: CDR1 SGHRS, CDR2 YFSETQ. CDR3 length equals 18 residues. The CDR3 nucleotides are TGCGCCAGCAGCTTGGTAGTCGGCCTCGCCGGGGGGGCCAATGAGCAGTTCTTC. This encodes CASSLVVGLAGGANEQFF.

This clone was found once. This chain uses TRBV9 with TRBJ2-1; 9 bases fit TRBD1. The V and J ends lost 4 bases and 6 bases, in that order; junction bases with no gene match: 11. This CDR3 has 16 amino acids. Germline CDR1 is SGDLS and CDR2 is YYNGEE. CDR3 amino acids: CASSTSGTGNGNEQFF. CDR3 in DNA: TGTGCCAGCAGCACCTCCGGGACAGGGAATGGCAATGAGCAGTTCTTC.

The CDR3 coding sequence is TGCAGCGTTGAAGCAGGGGGCTCGGGGTACGAGCAGTACTTC. Translating it yields CSVEAGGSGYEQYF. V and J are TRBV29-1 and TRBJ2-7; 8 bases map to TRBD1. This CDR3 has 14 residues. Trimming removed 1 base from V and 4 bases from J; junction bases left unmatched: 6. Germline V gene lookup returns CDR1 SQVTM and CDR2 ANQGSEA.

The CDR3 region is CASSISSGRETQYF. The CDR3 DNA sequence: TGTGCCAGCAGCATTTCTAGCGGGAGAGAGACCCAGTACTTC. The rearrangement links TRBV7-2 to TRBJ2-5; 10 bases align to TRBD2. Trimming removed 5 bases from V and 4 bases from J; junction bases left unmatched: 4. The CDR3 has 14 amino acids. Germline assignment: CDR1 SGHTA and CDR2 FQGNSA.

This sequence joins TRBV29-1 and TRBJ1-3; D possibly corresponds to TRBD1 (5 bases). The length of the CDR3 is 14 residues. The V gene's germline CDR1 is SQVTM and CDR2 ANQGSEA. The V and J ends lost 4 bases and 0 bases respectively, with 10 bases between them. The CDR3 loop is CSVGQGLSGNTIYF. The CDR3 bases are TGCAGCGTTGGCCAGGGCCTCTCTGGAAACACCATATATTTT.

The chain recombines TRBV19 with TRBJ2-6; D is perhaps TRBD2 (6 bases). The CDR3 contains 18 residues. The V end lost 3 bases, the J end lost 0 bases, and 15 bases lay between the germline ends. The V gene's germline CDR1 is LNHDA and CDR2 SQIVND (reference sequence). The CDR3, as DNA: TGTGCCAGTAGTATGGGACTTAGCTGGGGCTCTGGGGCCAACGTCCTGACTTTC. Translating it yields CASSMGLSWGSGANVLTF.

This chain joins TRBV5-1 and TRBJ2-1, with D maybe TRBD2 (7 bases). Germline V gene sequence: CDR1 SGHRS, CDR2 YFSETQ. The ends were cut back, 4 bases at V and 8 bases at J, with 28 bases in the middle. This CDR3 spans 18 amino acids. CDR3 coding DNA: TGCGCCAGCAGCGCCTACAACTTGGGGGGGCTAGCTGTCGATGAGCAGTTCTTC. Its protein is CASSAYNLGGLAVDEQFF.

J is TRBJ2-1 and V is TRBV27; 10 nucleotides line up with TRBD1. CDR1 and CDR2 from the germline V gene are MNHEY and SMNVEV (reference sequence). The V and J ends lost 7 bases and 6 bases, in that order; junction bases with no gene match: 9. The length of the CDR3 is 15 residues. The CDR3 nucleotides are TGTGCCAGCATGACGGGGACAGGGGCCCGCAATGAGCAGTTCTTC. It encodes CASMTGTGARNEQFF.

The CDR3 DNA sequence: TGTGCCAGCAGCTCTAGCGGGAGGGCCTCCACCGGGGAGCTGTTTTTT. Residues: CASSSSGRASTGELFF. V usage is TRBV11-2 and J usage is TRBJ2-2; 12 nucleotides agree with TRBD2. Germline V gene sequence: CDR1 SGHAT, CDR2 FQNNGV. The ends lost 4 bases at V and 4 bases at J; junction bases unmatched: 4. The CDR3 is 16 amino acids. The full variable domain, in which reference TRBV11-2 and TRBJ2-2 provide the parts outside the CDR3, is EAGVAQSPRYKIIEKRQSVAFWCNPISGHATLYWYQQILGQGPKLLIQFQNNGVVDDSQLPKDRFSAERLKGVDSTLKIQPAKLEDSAVYLCASSSSGRASTGELFFGEGSRLTVL.

The V gene is TRBV7-8, the J gene TRBJ1-5, with 10 positions matching TRBD1. Unmatched junction bases numbered 4, after V lost 2 bases and J lost 6 bases. CDR1 is SGHVS, CDR2 FQNEAQ, per germline. The CDR3 is 15 residues long. CDR3: CASSLMTGGFQPQHF. In DNA form, the CDR3 reads TGTGCCAGCAGCTTAATGACAGGGGGCTTTCAGCCCCAGCATTTT.

The rearrangement uses TRBV14 and TRBJ2-5; no clear D gene. V was shortened by 5 bases and J by 5 bases, with 15 bases between the two germline ends. There are 14 residues in the CDR3. Germline V CDR1 and CDR2: SGHDN, FVKESK. This CDR3 is CASSYDLKRETQYF. CDR3 DNA: TGTGCCAGCAGCTACGACTTGAAGCGTGAGACCCAGTACTTC. The full variable domain, rest sourced from reference TRBV14 and TRBJ2-5, is EAGVTQFPSHSVIEKGQTVTLRCDPISGHDNLYWYRRVMGKEIKFLLHFVKESKQDESGMPNNRFLAERTGGTYSTLKVQPAELEDSGVYFCASSYDLKRETQYFGPGTRLLVL.

This rearrangement joins TRBV5-1 to TRBJ2-2; 9 positions agree with TRBD1. Germline CDR1 SGHRS, CDR2 YFSETQ. The V gene end was trimmed by 8 bases and the J gene end by 5 bases; junction bases not matched to a gene: 10. The CDR3 contains 15 residues. CDR3 residues: CASRRPGTGTGELFF. CDR3 DNA sequence: TGCGCCAGTCGGCGACCCGGGACAGGGACCGGGGAGCTGTTTTTT.